This T cell receptor beta chain is drawn from a study of radiation and T cells in renal cell carcinoma. For this clone: Its antigen is currently unknown.

Here immunoSEQ multiplex PCR was the method, and the copy in TCRdb shows in-frame clones only, minus some. This sample has approximately 150,000 clones; approximately 86% occur once, and the top ten carry less than 20%. The study's findings and limits: From baseline, blood top tumor clonotypes peaked at 2 weeks post-radiation.

The CDR3 has 12 residues. With 2 bases removed from V and 4 bases from J, the gap between germline ends came to 6 bases. Germline loops: CDR1 SGHTA, CDR2 FQGNSA. The time point here: blood 4 weeks post-SBRT, at nephrectomy. The treatment: 15 Gy SBRT to primary tumor, nephrectomy 4 weeks later. The clonotype comes from a woman aged 45-60 years with renal cell carcinoma. Sequencing was performed on blood, taken from a patient whose treatment included radiotherapy and nephrectomy. The V call is TRBV7-2, the J call TRBJ2-7; D call uncertain. CDR3 loop: CASSLSRYEQYF. In nucleotides, the CDR3 is TGTGCCAGCAGCTTAAGCCGGTACGAGCAGTACTTC.